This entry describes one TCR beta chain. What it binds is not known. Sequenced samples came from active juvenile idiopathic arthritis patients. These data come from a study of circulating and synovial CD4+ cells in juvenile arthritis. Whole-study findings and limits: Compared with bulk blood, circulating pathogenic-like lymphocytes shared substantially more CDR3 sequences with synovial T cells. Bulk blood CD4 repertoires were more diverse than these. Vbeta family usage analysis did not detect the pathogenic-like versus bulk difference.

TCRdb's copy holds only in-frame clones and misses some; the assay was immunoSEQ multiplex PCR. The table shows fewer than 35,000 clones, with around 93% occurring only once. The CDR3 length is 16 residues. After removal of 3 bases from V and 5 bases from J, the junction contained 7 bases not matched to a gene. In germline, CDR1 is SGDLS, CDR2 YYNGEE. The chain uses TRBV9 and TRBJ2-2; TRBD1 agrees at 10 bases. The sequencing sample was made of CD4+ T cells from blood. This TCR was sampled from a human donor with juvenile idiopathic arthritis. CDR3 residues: CASSAHGTGATGELFF. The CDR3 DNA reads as TGTGCCAGCAGCGCACACGGGACAGGGGCGACCGGGGAGCTGTTTTTT.